This T cell receptor beta chain was recorded in a study of a mutant IDH1 vaccine in newly diagnosed glioma. Germline loops: CDR1 SGHDT, CDR2 YYEEEE. The CDR3 has 16 amino acids. The J segment lost 3 bases and the V segment lost 0 bases, leaving 8 bases of the junction unmatched. Sequencing used immunoSEQ multiplex PCR; TCRdb keeps in-frame clones, though not all of them. The table has about 54,000 clones, 85% to 90% seen once. Noted time point: week 35, safety follow-up. Doses of 300 ug of mutant IDH1 20-mer peptide were given with topical imiquimod. This clone was detected only a few times. The antigen remains unidentified.

Here the sequenced sample was PBMCs, taken from a glioma patient whose treatment included an IDH1 peptide vaccine. The chain carries TRBV5-6 and TRBJ2-7; 8 nucleotides match TRBD1. This TCR was sampled from a middle-aged man with glioma. The chain's CDR3 is CASSLVPTGGFYEQYF. The CDR3 coding sequence is TGTGCCAGCAGCTTGGTTCCCACAGGGGGGTTCTACGAGCAGTACTTC.